These 10 T cell receptor beta chains were sequenced from one sample in a study of CD8+ T cells in alopecia areata. The treatment is: oral pan-JAK inhibitor, 5-10 mg twice daily. Sequencing templates came from extracted RNA that was reverse transcribed into cDNA. Sequencing used immunoSEQ multiplex PCR; TCRdb keeps in-frame clones, though not all of them. The sample consists of roughly 220,000 clones, more than 60% of them appearing once. Sample: CD4+ T cells sorted from blood, taken at week 44, from a patient treated with tofacitinib. Receptor source: a human donor with alopecia areata.

The chain is built from TRBV7-2 and TRBJ2-3; 9 nucleotides align to TRBD2. Germline values: CDR1 SGHTA, CDR2 FQGNSA. This CDR3 contains 14 residues. After removal of 7 bases from V and 0 bases from J, the junction contained 2 bases not matched to a gene. Here the CDR3 reads CASMTSGSTDTQYF. As DNA, the CDR3 is TGTGCCAGCATGACTAGCGGTAGCACAGATACGCAGTATTTT.

There are a few counts of this clone. The chain carries TRBV7-2 and TRBJ2-3; D not certain. The CDR3 runs 13 residues. The V end lost 4 bases, the J end lost 0 bases, and 5 bases lay between the germline ends. CDR1 is SGHTA and CDR2 is FQGNSA in the germline V gene. The CDR3 coding sequence is TGTGCCAGCAGCTCGTCTAGCACAGATACGCAGTATTTT. Translating gives CASSSSSTDTQYF.

This clone has more than one count but fewer than ten. This chain connects TRBV27 to TRBJ2-2; D is uncertain. Trimming removed 6 bases from V and 0 bases from J, with 17 bases in between. The CDR3 runs to 17 residues. CDR1 is MNHEY and CDR2 is SMNVEV in the germline V gene (reference sequence). The CDR3 DNA follows: TGTGCCAGCAGCCGGGCTCCCCTTTCCTCGAACACCGGGGAGCTGTTTTTT. Amino acid sequence: CASSRAPLSSNTGELFF.

This rearrangement joins TRBV29-1 to TRBJ2-2; D gene unclear. There are 12 residues in the CDR3. Germline V lookup: CDR1 SQVTM, CDR2 ANQGSEA. The V gene lost 4 bases and the J gene lost 4 bases, with 7 bases spanning the gap. The CDR3 here is CSVGSATGELFF. CDR3 nucleotides: TGCAGCGTTGGCTCCGCCACCGGGGAGCTGTTTTTT.

This chain connects TRBV5-1 to TRBJ1-6; TRBD1 agrees at 11 bases. V lost 4 bases, J lost 7 bases, and 7 bases stayed unmatched. Germline V gene sequence: CDR1 SGHRS, CDR2 YFSETQ. The CDR3 has 16 residues. DNA for the CDR3: TGCGCCAGCAGCACCGCGGGACAGGGGGGAAATTCACCCCTCCACTTT. Translated, it gives CASSTAGQGGNSPLHF.

The chain combines TRBV5-6 with TRBJ1-2; 8 bases are shared with TRBD1. Trimming removed 4 bases from V and 7 bases from J; junction bases left unmatched: 9. CDR1 and CDR2 from the germline V gene are SGHDT and YYEEEE. CDR3 length equals 14 residues. CDR3 loop: CASSHDRGRGGYTF. As DNA, the CDR3 is TGTGCCAGCAGCCATGACAGGGGAAGAGGTGGCTACACCTTC.

This clone has more than one count but fewer than ten. The V call is TRBV10-3, the J call TRBJ1-2; weak D call: TRBD1 (6 bases). CDR3 length: 13 amino acids. V lost 0 bases, J lost 4 bases, and 6 bases lay in between. Per germline, CDR1 ENHRY and CDR2 SYGVKD. The CDR3 DNA sequence: TGTGCCATCAGTGAGTCGGACAGCTATGGCTACACCTTC. Protein product: CAISESDSYGYTF.

The V gene is TRBV4-3, the J gene TRBJ2-5, with no clear D. Germline lookup yields CDR1 LGHNA and CDR2 YSLEER. CDR3 length: 15 amino acids. Trimming stripped 0 bases from V and 3 bases from J, with 11 bases between. The CDR3 sequence: CASSQEFTDEETQYF. The CDR3 DNA is TGCGCCAGCAGCCAAGAATTCACAGATGAAGAGACCCAGTACTTC.

The sample holds a few counts of this clone. This chain uses TRBV5-1 with TRBJ2-2; the D gene is possibly TRBD1 (5 bases). The germline gives CDR1 SGHRS, CDR2 YFSETQ. The CDR3 is 15 residues long. V lost 3 bases to trimming and J lost 0 bases, with 9 bases between them. The CDR3 nucleotides read TGCGCCAGCAGCTACGGACACGCGAACACCGGGGAGCTGTTTTTT. This gives the protein CASSYGHANTGELFF.

V is TRBV2 and J is TRBJ2-3, with TRBD2 matching 11 bases. Unmatched junction bases numbered 11, after V lost 2 bases and J lost 10 bases. Per the germline V gene, CDR1 is SNHLY and CDR2 is FYNNEI. This CDR3 contains 16 residues. The CDR3 sequence is CASSEMTSGEPLAQYF. The DNA of the CDR3 is TGTGCCAGCAGTGAAATGACTAGCGGGGAGCCCTTGGCGCAGTATTTT.